The 13 T cell receptor beta chains listed next were all sequenced from one sample in a study of cytomegalovirus exposure and HLA in healthy donors. Primers: 60 Vbeta forward and 13 Jbeta reverse. Clones were sequenced by immunoSEQ multiplex PCR, and TCRdb holds only the in-frame ones, with some missing. The table counts roughly 82,000 clones; approximately 1.5% lies in the top ten. The source material was PBMCs. These TCRs come from a woman aged 55-69 years in good health and CMV-seronegative.

The chain is built from TRBV5-1 and TRBJ2-4; TRBD1 matches 7 bases. V shed 4 bases, J shed 15 bases, and the junction held 19 bases outside the gene matches. The CDR3 extends over 15 amino acids. Germline CDR1 is SGHRS and CDR2 is YFSETQ. Here the CDR3 DNA reads TGCGCCAGCAGCCCGGACCGGGACAGCTCCCTTTTGAGGTACTTC. Translated: CASSPDRDSSLLRYF.

The chain recombines TRBV14 with TRBJ2-2; 10 nucleotides agree with TRBD2. V was pared by 0 bases and J by 5 bases, with 9 bases of the junction left unmatched. The germline CDR1 and CDR2 sequences are SGHDN and FVKESK. The CDR3 consists of 18 residues. CDR3 sequence (DNA): TGTGCCAGCAGCCAAGAACCGTTGAGCGGGAGGGTGACCGGGGAGCTGTTTTTT. Its translation: CASSQEPLSGRVTGELFF.

On this clone: Other nucleotide sequences from this sample produce the same CDR3. V and J are TRBV10-3 and TRBJ1-2; TRBD1 is a possible D gene (6 bases). Germline CDR1 and CDR2: ENHRY and SYGVKD. The CDR3 covers 17 residues. V shed 2 bases and J shed 4 bases, with 20 bases lying between them. CDR3 DNA: TGTGCCATCAGTGAGCTGACGGGAACAGGGTCTAGCTATGGCTACACCTTC. The encoded protein is CAISELTGTGSSYGYTF.

V and J are TRBV19 and TRBJ2-3, with 12 bases aligning to TRBD2. The J segment lost 3 bases and the V segment lost 2 bases, leaving 3 bases of the junction unmatched. CDR1 LNHDA and CDR2 SQIVND come from the germline V gene (reference sequence). CDR3 length: 16 residues. Written as DNA, the CDR3 is TGTGCCAGTAGTATACTAGCGGGAGGGAGGACAGATACGCAGTATTTT. Its translation is CASSILAGGRTDTQYF.

The genes are TRBV15 and TRBJ2-3, with D unclear. V lost 5 bases to trimming and J lost 3 bases, with 15 bases between them. Germline V gene data show CDR1 as LNHNV and CDR2 as YYDKDF (reference sequence). The CDR3 covers 15 residues. CDR3 nucleotides: TGTGCCACCAGCTCCGGCCTATCGGAGACAGATACGCAGTATTTT. Translating gives CATSSGLSETDTQYF.

The CDR3 protein is CASSDAGPTEAFF. The CDR3, as DNA: TGTGCCAGCAGTGATGCGGGACCCACTGAAGCTTTCTTT. V gene TRBV6-4 combines with J gene TRBJ1-1, with a weak D call TRBD1 (5 bases). V dropped 3 bases and J dropped 4 bases, with 9 bases sitting between them. This CDR3 has 13 amino acids. Per the germline V gene, CDR1 is MRHNA and CDR2 is SNTAGT.

The chain employs TRBV4-3 and TRBJ2-3, with D unclear. CDR3 length: 15 amino acids. The V gene lost 0 bases and the J gene lost 2 bases, with 9 bases spanning the gap. Germline assignment: CDR1 LGHNA and CDR2 YSLEER. The CDR3 region has the DNA TGCGCCAGCAGCCAAGATCACCTACCCACAGATACGCAGTATTTT. Translation: CASSQDHLPTDTQYF.

The chain has TRBV7-2 and TRBJ1-5; 7 bases match TRBD1. V was clipped by 1 base and J by 0 bases; unmatched bases: 3. The CDR3 loop spans 16 amino acids. Germline V CDR1 and CDR2: SGHTA, FQGNSA. The CDR3 coding sequence is TGTGCCAGCAGCTTAGGGAGACAGGGTAGCAATCAGCCCCAGCATTTT. Protein sequence: CASSLGRQGSNQPQHF.

V is TRBV2 and J is TRBJ2-7; D remains ambiguous. CDR3 length: 11 amino acids. V was trimmed by 9 bases and J by 3 bases, leaving 9 bases between them. CDR1 is SNHLY and CDR2 is FYNNEI in the germline V gene. The CDR3 coding sequence is TGTGCCAGTACCCTGAGCTACGAGCAGTACTTC. Translation: CASTLSYEQYF. Looking up the rest from reference TRBV2 and TRBJ2-7 gives the full variable domain: EPEVTQTPSHQVTQMGQEVILRCVPISNHLYFYWYRQILGQKVEFLVSFYNNEISEKSEIFDDQFSVERPDGSNFTLKIRSTKLEDSAMYFCASTLSYEQYFGPGTRLTVT.

The CDR3 DNA is TGTGCCAGCAGCCCGAAAGGAGCCAGTCAGGGGAGGGGAGAGACCCAGTACTTC. Translated: CASSPKGASQGRGETQYF. The rearrangement links TRBV11-2 to TRBJ2-5; D may be TRBD2 (7 bases). The germline CDR1 and CDR2 sequences are SGHAT and FQNNGV. The CDR3 loop spans 18 amino acids. The germline V and J ends were trimmed by 5 bases and 4 bases, with 26 bases remaining between them.

Note on this clone: Compared with germline, one end of the junction differs, possibly owing to a read error. The gene calls are TRBV27 and TRBJ1-3; D is unresolved. This CDR3 comprises 11 residues. Germline V gene data show CDR1 as MNHEY and CDR2 as SMNVEV (reference sequence). The CDR3 protein is CVSSYMDTIYF. The CDR3 nucleotides are TGTGTCAGCAGTTACATGGACACCATATATTTT.

The chain recombines TRBV10-1 with TRBJ1-2; tentatively, D is TRBD1 (5 bases). The CDR3 contains 14 residues. Trimming pared 2 bases from V and 7 bases from J, leaving 14 bases between. Germline loops: CDR1 WNHNN, CDR2 SYGVQD (reference sequence). This CDR3 reads CASSEGSAGSGYTF. CDR3 in DNA: TGCGCCAGCAGTGAGGGTTCGGCAGGGTCTGGCTACACCTTC.

The genes are TRBV7-9 and TRBJ1-4; tentative D call: TRBD1 (6 bases). With 5 bases removed from V and 0 bases from J, the gap between germline ends came to 10 bases. The V gene's germline CDR1 is SEHNR and CDR2 FQNEAQ (reference sequence). CDR3 length: 15 residues. CDR3 loop: CASSRRQATNEKLFF. DNA for the CDR3: TGTGCCAGCAGCCGACGACAGGCAACTAATGAAAAACTGTTTTTT. Supplemented by reference TRBV7-9 and TRBJ1-4, the full variable domain reads DTGVSQNPRHKITKRGQNVTFRCDPISEHNRLYWYRQTLGQGPEFLTYFQNEAQLEKSRLLSDRFSAERPKGSFSTLEIQRTEQGDSAMYLCASSRRQATNEKLFFGSGTQLSVL.